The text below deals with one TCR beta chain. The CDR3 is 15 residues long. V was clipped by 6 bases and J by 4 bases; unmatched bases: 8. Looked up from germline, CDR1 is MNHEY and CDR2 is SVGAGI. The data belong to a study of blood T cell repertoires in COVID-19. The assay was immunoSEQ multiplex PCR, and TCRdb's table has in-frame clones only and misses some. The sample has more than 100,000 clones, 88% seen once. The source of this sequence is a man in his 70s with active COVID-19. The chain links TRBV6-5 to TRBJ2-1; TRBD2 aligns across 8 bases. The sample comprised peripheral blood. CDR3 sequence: CASSPGTRAYNEQFF. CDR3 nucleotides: TGTGCCAGCAGCCCCGGGACTAGGGCTTACAATGAGCAGTTCTTC.